Presented here are 18 T cell receptor beta chains from one specimen sequenced in a study of identical twins. TCRdb re-called the 5' RACE reads through MiXCR, storing one row per CDR3 protein. The repertoire holds 200,000 to 250,000 distinct CDR3 sequences, with 7.5% as singletons. These data also formed part of another study, on yellow fever vaccine responses in identical twins.

What was sequenced was memory (CD45RO+) T cells sorted from blood. The receptors originated from a woman between 18 and 29 years old in good health.

This clonotype was seen a few times. The gene calls are TRBV29-1 and TRBJ2-5, with 7 positions matching TRBD2. CDR3 size: 15 residues. Germline loops: CDR1 SQVTM, CDR2 ANQGSEA. J gave up 5 bases and V 0 bases, and 9 bases lay outside the gene matches. The CDR3 nucleotides are TGCAGCGTTGAAGAGCGGGAGCTATACGAGGAGACCCAGTACTTC. It codes for CSVEERELYEETQYF.

This chain links TRBV6-1 with TRBJ1-5; no definite D call. The germline V and J ends were trimmed by 8 bases and 0 bases, with 17 bases remaining between them. Germline values: CDR1 MNHNS, CDR2 SASEGT. This CDR3 has 16 residues. The CDR3 here is CASSFSPKNSNQPQHF. The CDR3, as DNA: TGTGCCAGCTCTTTCAGCCCCAAAAATAGCAATCAGCCCCAGCATTTT.

Many counts were recorded for this clonotype. This chain joins TRBV20-1 and TRBJ2-7; tentatively, D is TRBD1 (5 bases). The CDR3 is made up of 16 amino acids. Germline loops: CDR1 DFQATT, CDR2 SNEGSKA (reference sequence). Trimming shortened V by 1 base and J by 1 base, and 17 bases separated the two germline ends. CDR3 sequence reads: CSARVPWGRVSYEQYF. The CDR3 DNA sequence: TGCAGTGCTAGAGTACCTTGGGGCAGGGTGTCCTACGAGCAGTACTTC.

The CDR3 sequence: CAISPRGEAFF. CDR3 bases: TGTGCCATCAGCCCAAGGGGGGAAGCTTTCTTT. V is TRBV28 and J is TRBJ1-1, with a weak D call TRBD1 (6 bases). CDR3 size: 11 residues. Trimming took off 10 bases at V and 8 bases at J, with 14 bases between the two ends. CDR1 MDHEN and CDR2 SYDVKM come from the germline V gene.

Only a few counts were recorded for this clonotype. The chain employs TRBV7-9 and TRBJ1-5; D is undetermined. The V end lost 3 bases, the J end lost 0 bases, and 9 bases lay between the germline ends. The germline gives CDR1 SEHNR, CDR2 FQNEAQ (reference sequence). The CDR3 spans 15 residues. CDR3 residues: CASSLGGVSNQPQHF. Here the CDR3 DNA reads TGTGCCAGCAGCTTGGGCGGGGTTAGCAATCAGCCCCAGCATTTT. The variable domain in full, with the rest retrieved from reference TRBV7-9 and TRBJ1-5, is DTGVSQNPRHKITKRGQNVTFRCDPISEHNRLYWYRQTLGQGPEFLTYFQNEAQLEKSRLLSDRFSAERPKGSFSTLEIQRTEQGDSAMYLCASSLGGVSNQPQHFGDGTRLSIL.

This clonotype has just a few counts. This sequence joins TRBV7-2 and TRBJ2-5, with 9 bases fitting TRBD2. The CDR3 runs to 16 residues. V was pared by 1 base and J by 5 bases, with 8 bases of the junction left unmatched. Per germline, CDR1 SGHTA and CDR2 FQGNSA. CDR3 bases: TGTGCCAGCAGCTTAGGTAGAGCGGGGGGCTCGGAGACCCAGTACTTC. This translates into CASSLGRAGGSETQYF.

The chain employs TRBV7-9 and TRBJ1-3; D may be TRBD1 (5 bases). The CDR3 is 15 amino acids. Germline CDR1 SEHNR, CDR2 FQNEAQ (reference sequence). V dropped 6 bases and J dropped 6 bases, with 18 bases sitting between them. The DNA of the CDR3 is TGTGCCAGCAGTTTATCAGGGACCAGGGCAAACACCATATATTTT. This gives the protein CASSLSGTRANTIYF. Complete variable domain (other parts from reference TRBV7-9 and TRBJ1-3): DTGVSQNPRHKITKRGQNVTFRCDPISEHNRLYWYRQTLGQGPEFLTYFQNEAQLEKSRLLSDRFSAERPKGSFSTLEIQRTEQGDSAMYLCASSLSGTRANTIYFGEGSWLTVV.

The chain combines TRBV30 with TRBJ1-1, with TRBD1 identical over 8 bases. Germline CDR1 is GTSNPN and CDR2 is SVGIG (reference sequence). V shed 5 bases and J 7 bases; nucleotides not matched to a gene: 3. The CDR3 is made up of 11 amino acids. The CDR3 region has the DNA TGTGCCTGGGGAGGACAGGGTGAAGCTTTCTTT. It yields the protein CAWGGQGEAFF.

This clonotype was detected a few times. The CDR3 does not end in the conserved phenylalanine or tryptophan, so this is likely a read error. The DNA is left out, because the CDR3 cannot be placed on it with certainty; the CDR3 is given as TCRdb lists it. The genes are TRBV7-2 and TRBJ2-1; the table's D call, TRBD1, was not checked against the DNA. Germline-derived CDR1 and CDR2 are SGHTA and FQGNSA. Both ends counted, the CDR3 spans 11 residues. Here the CDR3 reads CASSQGPTFSI.

This clonotype has at least ten counts. The rearrangement links TRBV7-3 to TRBJ2-2; either TRBD1 or TRBD2 may supply D (6 bases each). The germline gives CDR1 SGHTA, CDR2 FQGTGA. There are 16 residues in the CDR3. With 1 base removed from V and 2 bases from J, the gap between germline ends came to 11 bases. In nucleotides, the CDR3 is TGTGCCAGCAGCTTAATAGGGGGAGGAAACACCGGGGAGCTGTTTTTT. This codes for CASSLIGGGNTGELFF.

This clonotype was counted ten times or more. The J gene is TRBJ2-7, the V gene TRBV12-3 or TRBV12-4; a weak D match, TRBD1 (7 bases). The CDR3 sequence is 15 residues long. Trimming cost V 3 bases and J 0 bases, with 12 bases left between them. CDR3 nucleotides: TGTGCCAGCAGTTTGTCAGGGGGGAGCTCCTACGAGCAGTACTTC. Amino acid sequence: CASSLSGGSSYEQYF.

This clonotype was detected many times. The V call is TRBV11-2, the J call TRBJ2-1; 9 bases agree with TRBD2. The V segment lost 5 bases and the J segment 0 bases; nucleotides outside the gene matches: 2. This CDR3 region has 15 residues. Germline lookup yields CDR1 SGHAT and CDR2 FQNNGV. The CDR3 sequence is CASSSSGSSYNEQFF. CDR3 sequence (DNA): TGTGCCAGCAGCAGTAGCGGGAGCTCCTACAATGAGCAGTTCTTC.

The V gene is TRBV10-2, the J gene TRBJ2-7, with D possibly TRBD1 on 6 matching bases. This CDR3 is built from 16 residues. The germline V gene has CDR1 WSHSY and CDR2 SAAADI. Trimming took off 1 base at V and 0 bases at J, with 13 bases between the two ends. The CDR3 nucleotides are TGCGCCAGCAGTGAGTACGAGGGACACAGCTCCTACGAGCAGTACTTC. Residues: CASSEYEGHSSYEQYF.

The chain carries TRBV5-6 and TRBJ1-4; D not certain. CDR1 SGHDT and CDR2 YYEEEE come from the germline V gene. The CDR3 covers 13 residues. The V gene lost 3 bases and the J gene lost 8 bases, with 11 bases spanning the gap. In DNA, the CDR3 is TGTGCCAGCAGCTCAGCCTGGGAAGAAAAACTGTTTTTT. This sequence encodes CASSSAWEEKLFF.

This sequence joins TRBV28 and TRBJ1-3; 9 bases match TRBD1. The CDR3 sequence is 17 residues long. The J segment lost 8 bases and the V segment lost 2 bases, leaving 13 bases of the junction unmatched. Germline V gene lookup returns CDR1 MDHEN and CDR2 SYDVKM. The CDR3 sequence: CASSLANLRDRVDTIYF. CDR3 sequence (DNA): TGTGCCAGCAGTTTAGCTAATCTCCGGGACAGGGTGGACACCATATATTTT.

V is TRBV12-3 or TRBV12-4 and J is TRBJ2-3; TRBD2 matches at 14 bases. This CDR3 region has 14 residues. The ends lost 6 bases at V and 9 bases at J; junction bases unmatched: 5. The DNA of the CDR3 is TGTGCCAGCAGCCAGACTAGCGGGAGGGGCACGCAGTATTTT. Protein: CASSQTSGRGTQYF.

This clonotype was recorded at least ten times. The chain couples TRBV5-1 to TRBJ2-2; D remains ambiguous. Trimming stripped 4 bases from V and 4 bases from J, with 2 bases between. The CDR3 contains 11 residues. The germline V gene encodes CDR1 SGHRS and CDR2 YFSETQ. CDR3 sequence reads: CASSATGELFF. CDR3 bases: TGCGCCAGCAGCGCCACCGGGGAGCTGTTTTTT.

At least ten counts were recorded for this clonotype. The V call is TRBV4-1, the J call TRBJ2-1; D perhaps matches TRBD1 (6 bases). V gave up 1 base and J gave up 5 bases, with 9 bases separating them. This CDR3 has 14 amino acids. In germline, CDR1 is MGHRA, CDR2 YSYEKL. The CDR3 DNA reads as TGCGCCAGCAGCCAAGCACAGGGTGACAATGAGCAGTTCTTC. This gives the protein CASSQAQGDNEQFF.